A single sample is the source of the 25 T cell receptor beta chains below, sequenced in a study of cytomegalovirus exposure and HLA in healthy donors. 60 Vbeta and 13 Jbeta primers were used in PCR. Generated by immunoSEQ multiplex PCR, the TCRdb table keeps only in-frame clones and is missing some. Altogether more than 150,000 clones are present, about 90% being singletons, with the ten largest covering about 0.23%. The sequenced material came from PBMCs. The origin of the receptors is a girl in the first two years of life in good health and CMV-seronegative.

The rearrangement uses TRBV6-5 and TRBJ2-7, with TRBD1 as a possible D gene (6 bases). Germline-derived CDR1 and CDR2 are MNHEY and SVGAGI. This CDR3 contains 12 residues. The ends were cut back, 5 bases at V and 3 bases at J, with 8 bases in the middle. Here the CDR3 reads CASSGGLYEQYF. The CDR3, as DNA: TGTGCCAGCAGTGGGGGCCTCTACGAGCAGTACTTC.

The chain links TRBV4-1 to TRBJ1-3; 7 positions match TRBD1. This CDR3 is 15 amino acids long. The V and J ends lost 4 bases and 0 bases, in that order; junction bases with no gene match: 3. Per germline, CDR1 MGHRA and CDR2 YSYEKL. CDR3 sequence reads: CASSPGTASGNTIYF. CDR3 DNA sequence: TGCGCCAGCAGCCCCGGGACAGCCTCTGGAAACACCATATATTTT.

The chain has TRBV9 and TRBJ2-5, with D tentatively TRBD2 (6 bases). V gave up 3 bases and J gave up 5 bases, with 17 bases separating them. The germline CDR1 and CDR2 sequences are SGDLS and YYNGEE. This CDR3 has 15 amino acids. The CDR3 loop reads CASSARSGTPETQYF. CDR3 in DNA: TGTGCCAGCAGCGCCCGATCTGGGACTCCTGAGACCCAGTACTTC.

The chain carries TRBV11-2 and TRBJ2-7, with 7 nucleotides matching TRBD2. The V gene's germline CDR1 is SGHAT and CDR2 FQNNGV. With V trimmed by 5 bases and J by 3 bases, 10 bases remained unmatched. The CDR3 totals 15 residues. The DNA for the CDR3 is TGTGCCAGCAGCCCACGACTAGCTGACCTCTACGAGCAGTACTTC. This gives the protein CASSPRLADLYEQYF.

The CDR3 protein is CASSRLQGAQETQYF. The CDR3 region has the DNA TGTGCCAGCAGCCGCTTACAGGGGGCGCAGGAGACCCAGTACTTC. This chain connects TRBV14 to TRBJ2-5, with TRBD1 matching over 9 bases. Germline V gene sequence: CDR1 SGHDN, CDR2 FVKESK. The CDR3 spans 15 residues. The V and J ends lost 4 bases and 5 bases, in that order; junction bases with no gene match: 8.

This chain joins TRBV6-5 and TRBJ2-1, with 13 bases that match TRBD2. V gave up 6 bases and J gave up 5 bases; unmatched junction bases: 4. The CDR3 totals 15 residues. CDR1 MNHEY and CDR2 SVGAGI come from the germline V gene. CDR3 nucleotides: TGTGCCAGCAGGCAGGGGACTAGCGGGGACAATGAGCAGTTCTTC. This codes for CASRQGTSGDNEQFF.

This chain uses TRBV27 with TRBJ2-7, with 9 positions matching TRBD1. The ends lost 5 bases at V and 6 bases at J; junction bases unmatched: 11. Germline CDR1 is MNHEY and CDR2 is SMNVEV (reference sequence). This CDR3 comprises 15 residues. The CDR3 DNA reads TGTGCCAGCAGTCGCGACAGGGGGAAGACGAGCGAGCAGTACTTC. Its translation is CASSRDRGKTSEQYF.

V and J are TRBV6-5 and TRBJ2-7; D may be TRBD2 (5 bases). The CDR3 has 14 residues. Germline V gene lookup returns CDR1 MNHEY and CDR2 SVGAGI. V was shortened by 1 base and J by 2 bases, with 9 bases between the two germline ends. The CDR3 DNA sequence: TGTGCCAGCAGTTACTATCGGGGAACCTACGAGCAGTACTTC. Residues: CASSYYRGTYEQYF.

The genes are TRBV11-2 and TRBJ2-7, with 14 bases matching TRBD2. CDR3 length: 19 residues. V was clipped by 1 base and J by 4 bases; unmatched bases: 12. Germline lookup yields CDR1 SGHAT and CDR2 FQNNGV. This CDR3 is CASSLGGTSGSSPRYEQYF. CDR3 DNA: TGTGCCAGCAGCTTAGGGGGGACTAGCGGGAGTTCCCCAAGATACGAGCAGTACTTC.

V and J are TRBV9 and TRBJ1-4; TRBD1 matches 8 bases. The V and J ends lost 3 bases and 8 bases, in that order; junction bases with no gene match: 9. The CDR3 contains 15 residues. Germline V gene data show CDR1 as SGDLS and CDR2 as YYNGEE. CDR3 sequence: CASSDPEQGEEKLFF. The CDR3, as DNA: TGTGCCAGCAGCGACCCGGAACAGGGGGAAGAAAAACTGTTTTTT.

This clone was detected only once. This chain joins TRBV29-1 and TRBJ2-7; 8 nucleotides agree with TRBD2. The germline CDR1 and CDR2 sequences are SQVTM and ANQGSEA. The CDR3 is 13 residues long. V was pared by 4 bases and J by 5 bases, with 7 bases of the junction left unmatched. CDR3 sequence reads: CSVASGRTDEQYF. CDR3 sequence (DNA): TGCAGCGTTGCAAGCGGGAGAACGGACGAGCAGTACTTC.

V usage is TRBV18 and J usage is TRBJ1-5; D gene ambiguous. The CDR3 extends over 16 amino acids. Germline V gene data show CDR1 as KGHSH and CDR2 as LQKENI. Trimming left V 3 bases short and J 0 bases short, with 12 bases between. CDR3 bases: TGTGCCAGCTCACCTGGACCCGGGGATAGCAATCAGCCCCAGCATTTT. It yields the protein CASSPGPGDSNQPQHF.

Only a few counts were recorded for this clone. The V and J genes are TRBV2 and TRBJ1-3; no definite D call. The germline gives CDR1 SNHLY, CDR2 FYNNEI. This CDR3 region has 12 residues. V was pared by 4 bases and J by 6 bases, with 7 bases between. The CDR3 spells CASSVLVNTIYF. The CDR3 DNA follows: TGTGCCAGCAGTGTTCTAGTAAACACCATATATTTT. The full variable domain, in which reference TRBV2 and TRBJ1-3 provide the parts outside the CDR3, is EPEVTQTPSHQVTQMGQEVILRCVPISNHLYFYWYRQILGQKVEFLVSFYNNEISEKSEIFDDQFSVERPDGSNFTLKIRSTKLEDSAMYFCASSVLVNTIYFGEGSWLTVV.

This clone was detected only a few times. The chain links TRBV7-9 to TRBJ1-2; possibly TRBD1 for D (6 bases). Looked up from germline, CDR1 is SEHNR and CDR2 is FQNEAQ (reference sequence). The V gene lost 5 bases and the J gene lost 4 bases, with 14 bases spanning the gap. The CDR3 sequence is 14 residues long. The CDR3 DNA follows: TGTGCCAGCAGCAGGGCCGGGACAACCTATGGCTACACCTTC. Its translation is CASSRAGTTYGYTF. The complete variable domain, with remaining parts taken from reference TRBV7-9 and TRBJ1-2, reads DTGVSQNPRHKITKRGQNVTFRCDPISEHNRLYWYRQTLGQGPEFLTYFQNEAQLEKSRLLSDRFSAERPKGSFSTLEIQRTEQGDSAMYLCASSRAGTTYGYTFGSGTRLTVV.

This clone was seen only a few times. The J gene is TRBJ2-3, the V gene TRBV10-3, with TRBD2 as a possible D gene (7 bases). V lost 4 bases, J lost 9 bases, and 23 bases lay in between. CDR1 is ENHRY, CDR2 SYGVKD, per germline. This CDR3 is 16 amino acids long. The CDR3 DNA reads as TGTGCCATCAGTGCAAAGGCGGGGGCCGATCCAGGCACGCAGTATTTT. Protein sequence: CAISAKAGADPGTQYF.

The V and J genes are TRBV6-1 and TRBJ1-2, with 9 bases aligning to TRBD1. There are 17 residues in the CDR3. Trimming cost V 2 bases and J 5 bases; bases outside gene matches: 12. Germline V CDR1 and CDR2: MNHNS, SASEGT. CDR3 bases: TGTGCCAGCAGTGAATTGGTCGACAGGGGGGATAAGTATGGCTACACCTTC. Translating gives CASSELVDRGDKYGYTF.

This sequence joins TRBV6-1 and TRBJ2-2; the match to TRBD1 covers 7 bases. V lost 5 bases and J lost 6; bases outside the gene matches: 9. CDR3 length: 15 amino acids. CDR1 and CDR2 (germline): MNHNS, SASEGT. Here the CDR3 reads CASSPLDRVAGELFF. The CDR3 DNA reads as TGTGCCAGCAGTCCCCTCGACAGGGTGGCCGGGGAGCTGTTTTTT.

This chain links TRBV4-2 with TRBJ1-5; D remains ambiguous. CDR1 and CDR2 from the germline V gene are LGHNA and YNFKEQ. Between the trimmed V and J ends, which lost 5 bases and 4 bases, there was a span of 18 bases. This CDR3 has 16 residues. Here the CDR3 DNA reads TGTGCCAGCAGCTACCTAGGAGGCGAAGATAATCAGCCCCAGCATTTT. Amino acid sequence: CASSYLGGEDNQPQHF.

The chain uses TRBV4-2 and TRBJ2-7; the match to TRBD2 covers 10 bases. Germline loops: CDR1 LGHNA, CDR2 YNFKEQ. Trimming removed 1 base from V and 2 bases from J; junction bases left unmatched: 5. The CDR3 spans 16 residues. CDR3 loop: CASSQGSSGGPYEQYF. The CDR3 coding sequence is TGTGCCAGCAGCCAAGGGTCTAGCGGGGGACCCTACGAGCAGTACTTC.

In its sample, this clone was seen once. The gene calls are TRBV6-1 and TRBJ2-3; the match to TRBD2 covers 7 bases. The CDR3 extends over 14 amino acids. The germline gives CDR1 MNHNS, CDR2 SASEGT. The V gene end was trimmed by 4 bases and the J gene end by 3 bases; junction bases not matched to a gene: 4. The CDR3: CASSAGLSTDTQYF. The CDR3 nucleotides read TGTGCCAGCAGTGCGGGACTAAGTACAGATACGCAGTATTTT.

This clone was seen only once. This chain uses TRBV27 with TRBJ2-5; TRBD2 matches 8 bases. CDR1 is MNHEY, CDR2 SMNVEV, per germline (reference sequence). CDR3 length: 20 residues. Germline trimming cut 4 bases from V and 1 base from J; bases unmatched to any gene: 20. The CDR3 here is CASSSLARVAGPPLQETQYF. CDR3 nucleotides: TGTGCCAGCAGTTCCCTAGCCAGGGTAGCGGGGCCCCCCCTCCAAGAGACCCAGTACTTC.

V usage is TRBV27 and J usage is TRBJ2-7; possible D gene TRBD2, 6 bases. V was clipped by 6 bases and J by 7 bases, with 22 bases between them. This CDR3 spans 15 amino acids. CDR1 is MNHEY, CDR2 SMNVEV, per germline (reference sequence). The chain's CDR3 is CASSRGLSGLVEQYF. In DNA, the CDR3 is TGTGCCAGCAGCCGAGGACTATCAGGGCTTGTGGAGCAGTACTTC.

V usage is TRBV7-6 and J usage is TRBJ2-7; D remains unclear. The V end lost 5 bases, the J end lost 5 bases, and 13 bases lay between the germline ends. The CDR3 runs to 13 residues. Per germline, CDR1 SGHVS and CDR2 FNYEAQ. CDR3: CASSPSLSNEQYF. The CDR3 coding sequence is TGTGCCAGCAGCCCAAGCCTGAGTAACGAGCAGTACTTC.

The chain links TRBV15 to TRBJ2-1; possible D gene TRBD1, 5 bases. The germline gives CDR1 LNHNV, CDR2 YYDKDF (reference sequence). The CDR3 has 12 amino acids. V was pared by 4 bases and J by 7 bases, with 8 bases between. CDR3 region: CATSTGFNEQFF. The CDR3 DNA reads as TGTGCCACCAGCACAGGGTTTAATGAGCAGTTCTTC.

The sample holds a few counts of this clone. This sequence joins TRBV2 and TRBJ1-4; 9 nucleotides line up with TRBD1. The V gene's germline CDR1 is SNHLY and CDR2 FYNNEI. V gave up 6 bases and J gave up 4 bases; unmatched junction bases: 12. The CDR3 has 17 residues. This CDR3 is CASRNIDRGKDNEKLFF. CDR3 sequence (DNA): TGTGCCAGCAGGAATATAGACAGGGGGAAGGATAATGAAAAACTGTTTTTT.